Described below is a single T cell receptor beta chain sequence and its context. Naivety among CD8 cells was defined by CD45RO negativity and positive CCR7 selection, thereby excluding terminally differentiated effector memory CD45RA+ cells. The data originate from a study of shared clonotypes between healthy human individuals. The table came from immunoSEQ multiplex PCR; TCRdb's copy has only in-frame clones and leaves some out. The sample lists more than 2 million clones; roughly 95% were seen once. With 3 bases removed from V and 7 bases from J, the gap between germline ends came to 10 bases. The CDR3 loop spans 13 amino acids. Germline values: CDR1 LNHDA, CDR2 SQIVND (reference sequence).

This TCR was sampled from a young man in good health. Some clones in this sample may be carry-over from other donors' samples. This chain connects TRBV19 to TRBJ1-5, with D perhaps matching TRBD1 (5 bases). The specimen was naive CD8+ T cells from PBMCs. The CDR3 DNA reads TGTGCCAGTAGTATGGGGGTAGGGCAGCCCCAGCATTTT. It is translated as CASSMGVGQPQHF.